The present TCR beta chain was sequenced within a study of CD8 T cells in Susac syndrome. Blood CD8+ and CD4+ T cells underwent high-throughput TCR beta sequencing. Healthy donors constituted the controls, which were matched for age and sex. TEMRA cells were FACS-enriched, with CD8+ and CD4+ T cells isolated negatively. V trimming: 5 bases; J trimming: 1 base; junction bases outside the gene matches: 10. CDR3 size: 18 residues. The germline V gene has CDR1 SEHNR and CDR2 FQNEAQ (reference sequence). Reverse transcription of 0.5 to 1 ug RNA was performed with random hexamers. One entry per CDR3 protein, called by TCRdb with MiXCR from the immunoSEQ multiplex PCR reads. The repertoire holds tens of thousands of distinct CDR3 sequences, with approximately 93% as singletons.

The gene calls are TRBV7-9 and TRBJ2-3; 12 nucleotides agree with TRBD2. Sequencing was carried out using CD8+ T cells from PBMCs. The receptor comes from a human donor in good health. CDR3 sequence reads: CASSALAGGYFGTDTQYF. In DNA form, the CDR3 reads TGTGCCAGCAGCGCACTAGCGGGAGGATATTTCGGCACAGATACGCAGTATTTT.